This passage covers 19 T cell receptor beta chains from one sample sequenced in a study of blood T cell repertoires in COVID-19. Measured with immunoSEQ multiplex PCR; TCRdb has only the in-frame clones, and not every one. The sample yields under 150,000 clones, over 75% seen once. The source material was peripheral blood. These receptors all come from a man between 70 and 80 years old with active COVID-19.

This chain uses TRBV10-1 with TRBJ2-3; D is unclear. V was shortened by 0 bases and J by 2 bases, with 6 bases between the two germline ends. CDR3 length equals 14 residues. Germline-derived CDR1 and CDR2 are WNHNN and SYGVQD (reference sequence). The CDR3 coding sequence is TGCGCCAGCAGTGAGTCGAGGCCCACAGATACGCAGTATTTT. Residues: CASSESRPTDTQYF.

The chain combines TRBV3-1 (or the pseudogene TRBV3-2) with TRBJ2-1; D may be TRBD2 (5 bases). The CDR3 consists of 16 residues. V shed 5 bases and J shed 0 bases, with 14 bases lying between them. Germline CDR1 reads LGHDT; CDR2 reads YNNKEL (reference sequence). DNA of the CDR3: TGTGCCAGCAGCAATCTACTAGTCAGCTCCTACAATGAGCAGTTCTTC. Amino acid sequence: CASSNLLVSSYNEQFF.

The chain employs TRBV28 and TRBJ2-2; possibly TRBD2 for D (5 bases). V was shortened by 7 bases and J by 1 base, with 16 bases between the two germline ends. The germline gives CDR1 MDHEN, CDR2 SYDVKM. The CDR3 covers 16 residues. The CDR3 DNA reads as TGTGCCAGCAACCCACGGCGGGCGGGGAACACCGGGGAGCTGTTTTTT. It yields the protein CASNPRRAGNTGELFF.

Here the CDR3 DNA reads TGTGCCAGTAGCCCAACTAGCACCCAAGAGACCCAGTACTTC. It translates to CASSPTSTQETQYF. V and J are TRBV19 and TRBJ2-5; a possible D gene is TRBD2 (6 bases). Germline V gives CDR1 LNHDA, CDR2 SQIVND (reference sequence). V was trimmed by 6 bases and J by 1 base, leaving 12 bases between them. CDR3 size: 14 residues. The whole variable domain, filled in from reference TRBV19 and TRBJ2-5, reads DGGITQSPKYLFRKEGQNVTLSCEQNLNHDAMYWYRQDPGQGLRLIYYSQIVNDFQKGDIAEGYSVSREKKESFPLTVTSAQKNPTAFYLCASSPTSTQETQYFGPGTRLLVL.

The chain has TRBV5-1 and TRBJ2-7; D is unclear. Germline-derived CDR1 and CDR2 are SGHRS and YFSETQ. The CDR3 consists of 13 residues. Trimming cost V 5 bases and J 0 bases, with 9 bases left between them. The CDR3 is CASSKESSYEQYF. The CDR3 DNA reads as TGCGCCAGCAGTAAGGAGAGCTCCTACGAGCAGTACTTC.

This clone was found once. V usage is TRBV28 and J usage is TRBJ2-7; TRBD2 aligns across 10 bases. From germline, CDR1 is MDHEN and CDR2 SYDVKM. The CDR3 consists of 15 residues. With 4 bases clipped from V and 4 bases from J, the junction kept 7 bases outside the gene matches. The CDR3, as DNA: TGTGCCAGCAGTTCCCGGACTAGCGGATATTACGAGCAGTACTTC. Protein sequence: CASSSRTSGYYEQYF.

This clone has only one observation. V gene TRBV28 combines with J gene TRBJ1-1; possibly TRBD1 for D (6 bases). The CDR3 covers 15 residues. Germline values: CDR1 MDHEN, CDR2 SYDVKM. The V end was cut by 7 bases, the J end by 2 bases, with 17 bases between. The CDR3 DNA is TGTGCCAGCACTCCCTCAACAGGGATCAACACTGAAGCTTTCTTT. Translated: CASTPSTGINTEAFF.

This chain connects TRBV6-1 to TRBJ1-3; no firm D call. Germline V CDR1 and CDR2: MNHNS, SASEGT. Deletions cut 2 bases from V and 0 bases from J, with 11 bases between. CDR3 length: 16 residues. Here the CDR3 DNA reads TGTGCCAGCAGTGAAAGTGAGGGTAACTCTGGAAACACCATATATTTT. Amino acids: CASSESEGNSGNTIYF.

This chain joins TRBV5-1 and TRBJ2-7, with D hard to call. The germline V and J ends were trimmed by 0 bases and 3 bases, with 7 bases remaining between them. The CDR3 is made up of 13 amino acids. Germline loops: CDR1 SGHRS, CDR2 YFSETQ. This CDR3 is CASSLDPVYEQYF. CDR3 sequence (DNA): TGCGCCAGCAGCTTGGACCCAGTCTACGAGCAGTACTTC.

V gene TRBV7-2 combines with J gene TRBJ2-3; weak D call: TRBD2 (6 bases). Germline values: CDR1 SGHTA, CDR2 FQGNSA. Trimming stripped 3 bases from V and 5 bases from J, with 12 bases between. CDR3 length: 14 residues. CDR3 in amino acids: CASSLGGTLDTQYF. The CDR3 bases are TGTGCCAGCAGCTTGGGCGGGACCCTAGATACGCAGTATTTT.

This clone came up once. The DNA for the CDR3 is TGTGCCAGCAGTTACACCTCGGCGGACATGGGTTCCGAGCAGTACTTC. Protein sequence: CASSYTSADMGSEQYF. This chain uses TRBV2 with TRBJ2-7, with D maybe TRBD1 (5 bases). The CDR3 loop spans 16 amino acids. Germline V gene data show CDR1 as SNHLY and CDR2 as FYNNEI. Trimming shortened V by 5 bases and J by 6 bases, and 23 bases separated the two germline ends.

Only a few counts were recorded for this clone. The J gene is TRBJ2-7, the V gene TRBV4-2; 10 bases align to TRBD2. CDR1 and CDR2 (germline): LGHNA, YNFKEQ. The CDR3 loop spans 17 amino acids. Unmatched junction bases numbered 7, after V lost 0 bases and J lost 2 bases. The CDR3 is CASSQDWGAGGPYEQYF. The CDR3 DNA is TGTGCCAGCAGCCAAGATTGGGGAGCGGGAGGGCCCTACGAGCAGTACTTC.

This chain joins TRBV7-2 and TRBJ2-7; 12 bases are shared with TRBD2. Germline CDR1 SGHTA, CDR2 FQGNSA. J lost 0 bases, V lost 5 bases, and 11 bases had no gene match. The CDR3 length is 18 residues. CDR3 sequence reads: CASSHSTSGRPSSYEQYF. CDR3 DNA: TGTGCCAGCAGCCATTCTACTAGCGGGAGGCCGAGCTCCTACGAGCAGTACTTC.

The rearrangement joins TRBV9 to TRBJ2-3; 8 bases are shared with TRBD2. With 5 bases clipped from V and 3 bases from J, the junction kept 8 bases outside the gene matches. Germline loops: CDR1 SGDLS, CDR2 YYNGEE. The CDR3 sequence is 15 residues long. CDR3 bases: TGTGCCAGCAGTTACAAGACTAGCGAGACAGATACGCAGTATTTT. As protein: CASSYKTSETDTQYF.

The chain recombines TRBV4-3 with TRBJ1-3; D is unresolved. Trimming shortened V by 1 base and J by 0 bases, and 10 bases separated the two germline ends. Germline V gene data show CDR1 as LGHNA and CDR2 as YSLEER. This CDR3 comprises 16 residues. The CDR3 reads CASSQAVTGSGNTIYF. The CDR3 nucleotides read TGCGCCAGCAGCCAAGCGGTTACGGGCTCTGGAAACACCATATATTTT.

The chain couples TRBV18 to TRBJ2-7; tentatively, D is TRBD1 (5 bases). This CDR3 is built from 15 residues. The germline gives CDR1 KGHSH, CDR2 LQKENI. V gave up 2 bases and J gave up 4 bases, with 15 bases separating them. The CDR3 region is CASSPVSQGEYEQYF. DNA of the CDR3: TGTGCCAGCTCACCAGTTTCCCAGGGCGAATACGAGCAGTACTTC.

The V call is TRBV28, the J call TRBJ2-2; TRBD2 matches at 7 bases. Trimming cost V 5 bases and J 11 bases; bases outside gene matches: 2. The germline V gene has CDR1 MDHEN and CDR2 SYDVKM. The CDR3 is made up of 11 amino acids. The CDR3 region has the DNA TGTGCCAGCAGTGGGGAGGGAGAGCTGTTTTTT. Its protein is CASSGEGELFF.

The chain uses TRBV5-1 and TRBJ2-5; D possibly corresponds to TRBD2 (6 bases). V was shortened by 4 bases and J by 1 base, with 11 bases between the two germline ends. Looked up from germline, CDR1 is SGHRS and CDR2 is YFSETQ. This CDR3 is built from 14 residues. The CDR3 DNA follows: TGCGCCAGCAGCCAGACGGGACTCCAAGAGACCCAGTACTTC. It encodes CASSQTGLQETQYF. The variable domain in full, completed from reference TRBV5-1 and TRBJ2-5, reads KAGVTQTPRYLIKTRGQQVTLSCSPISGHRSVSWYQQTPGQGLQFLFEYFSETQRNKGNFPGRFSGRQFSNSRSEMNVSTLELGDSALYLCASSQTGLQETQYFGPGTRLLVL.

This clone appeared once. This chain links TRBV27 with TRBJ2-1; TRBD1 agrees at 9 bases. The germline V gene encodes CDR1 MNHEY and CDR2 SMNVEV (reference sequence). The CDR3 consists of 16 residues. V lost 7 bases and J lost 4; bases outside the gene matches: 11. The CDR3: CASTPAGTGKYNEQFF. The DNA of the CDR3 is TGTGCCAGCACCCCGGCCGGGACAGGGAAATACAATGAGCAGTTCTTC.